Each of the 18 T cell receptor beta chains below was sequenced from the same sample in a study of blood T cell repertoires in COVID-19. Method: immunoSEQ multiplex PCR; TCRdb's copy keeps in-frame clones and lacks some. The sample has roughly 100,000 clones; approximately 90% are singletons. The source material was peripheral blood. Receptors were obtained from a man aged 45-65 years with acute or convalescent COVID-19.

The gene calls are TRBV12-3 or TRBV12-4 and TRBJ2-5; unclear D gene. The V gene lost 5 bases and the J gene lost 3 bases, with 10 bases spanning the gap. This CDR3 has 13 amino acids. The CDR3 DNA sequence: TGTGCCAGCAGTCATCTACCCAAAGAGACCCAGTACTTC. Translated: CASSHLPKETQYF.

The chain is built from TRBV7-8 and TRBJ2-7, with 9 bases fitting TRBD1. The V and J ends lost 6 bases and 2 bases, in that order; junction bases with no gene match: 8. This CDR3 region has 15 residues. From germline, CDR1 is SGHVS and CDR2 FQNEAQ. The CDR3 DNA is TGTGCCAGCAGACGAGGGACAGGGAACCCCTACGAGCAGTACTTC. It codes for CASRRGTGNPYEQYF.

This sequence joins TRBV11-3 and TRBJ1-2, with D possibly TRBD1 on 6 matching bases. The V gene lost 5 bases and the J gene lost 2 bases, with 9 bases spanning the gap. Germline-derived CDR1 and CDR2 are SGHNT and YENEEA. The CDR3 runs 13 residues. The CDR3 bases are TGTGCCAGCAGCATCAGGGGAAACTATGGCTACACCTTC. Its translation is CASSIRGNYGYTF.

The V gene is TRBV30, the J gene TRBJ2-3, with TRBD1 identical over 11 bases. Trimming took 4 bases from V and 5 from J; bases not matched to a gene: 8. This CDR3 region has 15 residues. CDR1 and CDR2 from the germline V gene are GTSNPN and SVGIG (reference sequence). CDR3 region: CAWTVGQGVRDTQYF. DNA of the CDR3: TGTGCCTGGACTGTGGGACAGGGGGTTAGAGATACGCAGTATTTT.

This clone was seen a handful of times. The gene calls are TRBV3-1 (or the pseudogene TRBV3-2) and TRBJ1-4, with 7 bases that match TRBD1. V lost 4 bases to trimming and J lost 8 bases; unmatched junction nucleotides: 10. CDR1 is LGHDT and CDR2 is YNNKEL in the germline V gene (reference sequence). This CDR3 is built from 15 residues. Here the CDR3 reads CASSRVQGSGEKLFF. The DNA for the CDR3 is TGTGCCAGCAGCCGAGTACAGGGGTCGGGGGAAAAACTGTTTTTT.

CDR3 DNA sequence: TGTGCTAGTGGGAAACCGGGACAGAGCACAGATACGCAGTATTTT. Its translation: CASGKPGQSTDTQYF. The V gene is TRBV12-5, the J gene TRBJ2-3, with 7 positions matching TRBD1. The CDR3 loop spans 15 amino acids. The germline V gene encodes CDR1 LGHNT and CDR2 FRNRAP. The junction had 6 bases not matched to a gene; V was cut back by 6 bases and J by 0 bases.

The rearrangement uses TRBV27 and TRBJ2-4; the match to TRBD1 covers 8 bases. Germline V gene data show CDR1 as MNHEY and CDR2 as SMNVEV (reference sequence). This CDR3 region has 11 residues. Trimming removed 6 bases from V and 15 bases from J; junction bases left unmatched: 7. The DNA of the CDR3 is TGTGCCAGCAGCTCAGGGGGCGGTCTGTACTTC. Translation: CASSSGGGLYF.

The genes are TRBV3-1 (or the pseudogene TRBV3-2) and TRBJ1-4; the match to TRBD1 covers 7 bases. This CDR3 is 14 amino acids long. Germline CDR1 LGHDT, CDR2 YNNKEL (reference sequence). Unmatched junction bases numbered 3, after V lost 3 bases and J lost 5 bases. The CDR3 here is CASSQSGQNEKLFF. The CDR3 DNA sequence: TGTGCCAGCAGCCAGTCGGGACAGAATGAAAAACTGTTTTTT.

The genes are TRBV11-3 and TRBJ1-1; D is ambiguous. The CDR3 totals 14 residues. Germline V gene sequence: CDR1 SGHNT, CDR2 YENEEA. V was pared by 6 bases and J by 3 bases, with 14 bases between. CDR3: CASSPRSWDTEAFF. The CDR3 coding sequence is TGTGCCAGCAGTCCTAGAAGTTGGGACACTGAAGCTTTCTTT.

The CDR3 is CATSEVTRDRGETQYF. CDR3 nucleotides: TGTGCCACCAGTGAAGTGACAAGGGACAGGGGGGAGACCCAGTACTTC. The chain has TRBV24-1 and TRBJ2-5, with TRBD1 identical over 11 bases. The CDR3 spans 16 residues. The V gene end was trimmed by 4 bases and the J gene end by 5 bases; junction bases not matched to a gene: 8. Looked up from germline, CDR1 is KGHDR and CDR2 is SFDVKD.

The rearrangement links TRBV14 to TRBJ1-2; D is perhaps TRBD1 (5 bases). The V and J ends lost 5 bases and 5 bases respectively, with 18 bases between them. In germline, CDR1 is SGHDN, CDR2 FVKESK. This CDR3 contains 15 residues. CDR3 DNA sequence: TGTGCCAGCAGCGGGGGACCCGGGGGATCTTATGGCTACACCTTC. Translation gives CASSGGPGGSYGYTF.

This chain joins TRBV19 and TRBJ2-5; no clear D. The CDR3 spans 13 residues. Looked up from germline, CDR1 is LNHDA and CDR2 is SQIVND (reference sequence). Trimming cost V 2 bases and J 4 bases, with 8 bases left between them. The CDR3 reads CASSIYVRETQYF. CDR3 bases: TGTGCCAGTAGTATATACGTGAGAGAGACCCAGTACTTC.

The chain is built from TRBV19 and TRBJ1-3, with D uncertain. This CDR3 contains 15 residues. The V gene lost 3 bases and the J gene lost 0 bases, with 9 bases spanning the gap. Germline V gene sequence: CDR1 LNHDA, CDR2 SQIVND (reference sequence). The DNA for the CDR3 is TGTGCCAGTAGTATCCTACAGAGCTCTGGAAACACCATATATTTT. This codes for CASSILQSSGNTIYF.

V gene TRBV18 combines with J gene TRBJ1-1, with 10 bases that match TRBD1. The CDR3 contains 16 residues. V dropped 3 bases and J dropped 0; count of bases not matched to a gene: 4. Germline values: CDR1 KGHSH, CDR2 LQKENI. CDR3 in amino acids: CASSPGQGFMNTEAFF. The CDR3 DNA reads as TGTGCCAGCTCACCGGGACAGGGGTTTATGAACACTGAAGCTTTCTTT.

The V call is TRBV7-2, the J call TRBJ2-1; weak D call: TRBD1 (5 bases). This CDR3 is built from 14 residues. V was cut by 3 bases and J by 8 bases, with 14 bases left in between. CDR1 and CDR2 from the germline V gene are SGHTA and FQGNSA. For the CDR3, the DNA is TGTGCCAGCAGCTTCGATAGGGGCCCGGATGAGCAGTTCTTC. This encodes CASSFDRGPDEQFF.

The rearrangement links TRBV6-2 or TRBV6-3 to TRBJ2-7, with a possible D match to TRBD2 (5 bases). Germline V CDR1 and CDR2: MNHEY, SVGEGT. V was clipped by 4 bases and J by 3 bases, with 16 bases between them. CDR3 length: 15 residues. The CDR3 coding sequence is TGTGCCAGCAGTTTAGGATCTAGCTTAAACTACGAGCAGTACTTC. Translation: CASSLGSSLNYEQYF.

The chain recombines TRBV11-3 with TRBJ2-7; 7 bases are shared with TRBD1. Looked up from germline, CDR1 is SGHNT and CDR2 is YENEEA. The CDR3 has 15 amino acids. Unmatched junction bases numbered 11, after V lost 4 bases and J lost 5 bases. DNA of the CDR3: TGTGCCAGCAGCTCTAGAACAGGGGTTGGGGACGAGCAGTACTTC. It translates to CASSSRTGVGDEQYF. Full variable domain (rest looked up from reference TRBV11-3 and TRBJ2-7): EAGVVQSPRYKIIEKKQPVAFWCNPISGHNTLYWYLQNLGQGPELLIRYENEEAVDDSQLPKDRFSAERLKGVDSTLKIQPAELGDSAVYLCASSSRTGVGDEQYFGPGTRLTVT.

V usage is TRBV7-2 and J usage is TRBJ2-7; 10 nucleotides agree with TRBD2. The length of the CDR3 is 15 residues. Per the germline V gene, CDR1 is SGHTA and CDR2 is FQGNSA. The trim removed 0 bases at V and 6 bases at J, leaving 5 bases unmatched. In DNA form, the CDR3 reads TGTGCCAGCAGCTTAGCCCTAGCGGGAGTCGGCGAGCAGTACTTC. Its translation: CASSLALAGVGEQYF.